This TCR beta chain was profiled in a study of T cells after yellow fever vaccination. Study-wide results and limits: Repertoires obtained by FACS sorting could include abundant clonotypes that entered as contaminants from the bulk population. Weaker overall was a secondary response that nonetheless peaked faster, on day 5 versus 15. Reappearance after the booster was observed for most primary-vaccination clones (around 96% CD4, over 70% CD8).

A single record per CDR3 protein comes from TCRdb applying MiXCR to the 5' RACE reads. The sample shows approximately 330,000 distinct CDR3 sequences, roughly 4.3% of them seen only once. This clonotype came up many times. Its antigen is as yet unknown. The clonotype originates from a man aged 18 to 29 who received the YFV17D yellow fever vaccine. Sequencing used PBMCs, obtained 5 days after the yellow fever booster vaccination.

The CDR3 loop is CATSRDLGLAGGPYQETQYF. CDR3 DNA sequence: TGTGCCACCAGCAGAGATTTGGGACTAGCGGGGGGGCCCTACCAAGAGACCCAGTACTTC. J is TRBJ2-5 and V is TRBV15; 16 positions match TRBD2. The CDR3 covers 20 residues. The trim removed 0 bases at V and 0 bases at J, leaving 7 bases unmatched. The germline V gene encodes CDR1 LNHNV and CDR2 YYDKDF (reference sequence).